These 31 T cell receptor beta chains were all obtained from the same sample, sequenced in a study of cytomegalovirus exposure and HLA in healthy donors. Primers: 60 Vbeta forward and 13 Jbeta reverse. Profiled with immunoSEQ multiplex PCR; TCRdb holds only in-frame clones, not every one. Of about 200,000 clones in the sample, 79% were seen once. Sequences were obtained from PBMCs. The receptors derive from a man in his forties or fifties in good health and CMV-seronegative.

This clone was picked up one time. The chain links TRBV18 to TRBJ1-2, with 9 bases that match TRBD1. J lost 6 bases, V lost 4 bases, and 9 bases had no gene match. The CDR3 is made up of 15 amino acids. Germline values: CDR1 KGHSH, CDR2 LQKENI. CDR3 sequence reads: CASSQDRDRVNGYTF. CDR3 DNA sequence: TGTGCCAGCTCACAGGACCGGGACAGGGTAAATGGCTACACCTTC.

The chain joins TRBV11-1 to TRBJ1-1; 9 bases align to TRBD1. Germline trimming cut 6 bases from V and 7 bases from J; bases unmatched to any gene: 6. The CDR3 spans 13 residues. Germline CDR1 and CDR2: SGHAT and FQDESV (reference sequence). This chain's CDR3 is CASRRTGANEAFF. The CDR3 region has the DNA TGTGCCAGCAGGAGGACAGGGGCCAATGAAGCTTTCTTT.

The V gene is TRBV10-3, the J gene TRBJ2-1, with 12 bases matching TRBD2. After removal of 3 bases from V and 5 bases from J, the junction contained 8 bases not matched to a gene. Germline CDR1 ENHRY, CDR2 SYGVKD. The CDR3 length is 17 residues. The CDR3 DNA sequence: TGTGCCATCAGTGAAGGTGGACTAGCGGGATCCCACAATGAGCAGTTCTTC. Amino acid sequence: CAISEGGLAGSHNEQFF.

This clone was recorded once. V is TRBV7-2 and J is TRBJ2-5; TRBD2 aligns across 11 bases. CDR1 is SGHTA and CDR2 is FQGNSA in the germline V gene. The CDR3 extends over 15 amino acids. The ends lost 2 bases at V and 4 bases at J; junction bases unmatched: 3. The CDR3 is CASSLTSGSRETQYF. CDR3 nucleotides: TGTGCCAGCAGCTTAACTAGCGGGAGCCGAGAGACCCAGTACTTC.

The CDR3 spells CASSNRGRTDTQYF. The CDR3 nucleotides read TGTGCCAGCAGTAACAGGGGGCGCACAGATACGCAGTATTTT. The genes are TRBV28 and TRBJ2-3; 9 nucleotides align to TRBD1. CDR1 and CDR2 (germline): MDHEN, SYDVKM. This CDR3 has 14 residues. J lost 1 base, V lost 5 bases, and 1 base had no gene match. The full variable domain, its missing parts supplied by reference TRBV28 and TRBJ2-3, is DVKVTQSSRYLVKRTGEKVFLECVQDMDHENMFWYRQDPGLGLRLIYFSYDVKMKEKGDIPEGYSVSREKKERFSLILESASTNQTSMYLCASSNRGRTDTQYFGPGTRLTVL.

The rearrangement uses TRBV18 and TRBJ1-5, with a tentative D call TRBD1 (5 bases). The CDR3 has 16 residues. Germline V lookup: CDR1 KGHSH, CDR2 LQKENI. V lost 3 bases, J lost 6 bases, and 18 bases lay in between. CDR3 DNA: TGTGCCAGCTCACCGGCCAGATCTCAGGGAGGTCAGCCCCAGCATTTT. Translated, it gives CASSPARSQGGQPQHF.

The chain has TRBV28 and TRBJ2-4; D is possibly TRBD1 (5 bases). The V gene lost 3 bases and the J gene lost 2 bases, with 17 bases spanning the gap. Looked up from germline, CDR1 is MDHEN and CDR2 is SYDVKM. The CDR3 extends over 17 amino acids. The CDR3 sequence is CASSLQGIPSTKNIQYF. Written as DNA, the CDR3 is TGTGCCAGCAGTTTGCAGGGAATTCCCTCAACCAAAAACATTCAGTACTTC.

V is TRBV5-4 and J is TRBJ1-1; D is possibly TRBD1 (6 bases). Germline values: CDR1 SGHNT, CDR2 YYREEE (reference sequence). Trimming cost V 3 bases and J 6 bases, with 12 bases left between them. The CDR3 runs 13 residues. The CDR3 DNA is TGTGCCAGCAGCTCCCCCGGGGGGCCTGAAGCTTTCTTT. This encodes CASSSPGGPEAFF.

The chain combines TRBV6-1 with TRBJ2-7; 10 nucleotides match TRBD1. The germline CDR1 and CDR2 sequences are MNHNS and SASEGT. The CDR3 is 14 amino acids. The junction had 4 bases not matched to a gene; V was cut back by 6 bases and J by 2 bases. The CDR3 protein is CASRGQGSPYEQYF. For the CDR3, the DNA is TGTGCCAGCAGGGGACAGGGGAGCCCCTACGAGCAGTACTTC.

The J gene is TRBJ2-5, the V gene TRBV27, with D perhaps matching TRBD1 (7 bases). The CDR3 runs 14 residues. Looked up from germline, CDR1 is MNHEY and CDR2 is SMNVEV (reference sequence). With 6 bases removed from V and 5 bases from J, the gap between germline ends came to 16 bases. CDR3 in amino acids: CASRSSAGGETQYF. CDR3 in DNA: TGTGCCAGCAGGTCATCGGCAGGGGGGGAGACCCAGTACTTC.

The CDR3 DNA follows: TGTGCCAGCAGCCCCCGCGGGGCCTACGAGCAGTACTTC. This codes for CASSPRGAYEQYF. This chain links TRBV7-3 with TRBJ2-7; a weak D match, TRBD2 (6 bases). V lost 5 bases, J lost 2 bases, and 10 bases lay in between. The germline CDR1 and CDR2 sequences are SGHTA and FQGTGA. The CDR3 runs 13 residues. Drawing the rest from reference TRBV7-3 and TRBJ2-7, the complete variable domain is GAGVSQTPSNKVTEKGKYVELRCDPISGHTALYWYRQSLGQGPEFLIYFQGTGAADDSGLPNDRFFAVRPEGSVSTLKIQRTERGDSAVYLCASSPRGAYEQYFGPGTRLTVT.

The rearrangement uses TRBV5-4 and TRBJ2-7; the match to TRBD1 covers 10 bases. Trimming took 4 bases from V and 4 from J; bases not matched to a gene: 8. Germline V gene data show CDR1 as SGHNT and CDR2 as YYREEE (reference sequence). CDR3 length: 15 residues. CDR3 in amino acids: CASSAGQGVDYEQYF. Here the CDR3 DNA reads TGTGCCAGCAGCGCCGGACAGGGGGTCGATTACGAGCAGTACTTC.

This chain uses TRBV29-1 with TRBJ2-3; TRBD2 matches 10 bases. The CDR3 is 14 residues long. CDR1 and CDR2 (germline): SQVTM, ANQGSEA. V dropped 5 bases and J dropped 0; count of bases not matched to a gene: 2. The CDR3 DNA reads TGCAGCGTTTCTAGCGGGAGTAGCACAGATACGCAGTATTTT. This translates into CSVSSGSSTDTQYF.

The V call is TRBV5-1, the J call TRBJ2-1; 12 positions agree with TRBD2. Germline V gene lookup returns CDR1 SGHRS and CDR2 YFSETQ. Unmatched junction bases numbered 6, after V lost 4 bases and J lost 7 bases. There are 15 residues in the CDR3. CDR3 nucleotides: TGCGCCAGCAGCAACCTAGCGGGAGGGCGAAATGAGCAGTTCTTC. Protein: CASSNLAGGRNEQFF.

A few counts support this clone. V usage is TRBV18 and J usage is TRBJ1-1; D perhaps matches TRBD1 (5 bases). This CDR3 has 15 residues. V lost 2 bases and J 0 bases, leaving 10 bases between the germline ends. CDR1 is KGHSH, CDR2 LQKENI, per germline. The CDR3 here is CASSPSGGLNTEAFF. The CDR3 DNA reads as TGTGCCAGCTCACCATCGGGGGGATTGAACACTGAAGCTTTCTTT.

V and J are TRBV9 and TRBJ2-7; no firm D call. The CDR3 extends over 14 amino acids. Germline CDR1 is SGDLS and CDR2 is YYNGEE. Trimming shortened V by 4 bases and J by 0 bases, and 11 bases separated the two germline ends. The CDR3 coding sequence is TGTGCCAGCAGCCCACAGACCGCCTCCTACGAGCAGTACTTC. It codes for CASSPQTASYEQYF. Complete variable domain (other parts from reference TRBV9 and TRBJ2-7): DSGVTQTPKHLITATGQRVTLRCSPRSGDLSVYWYQQSLDQGLQFLIQYYNGEERAKGNILERFSAQQFPDLHSELNLSSLELGDSALYFCASSPQTASYEQYFGPGTRLTVT.

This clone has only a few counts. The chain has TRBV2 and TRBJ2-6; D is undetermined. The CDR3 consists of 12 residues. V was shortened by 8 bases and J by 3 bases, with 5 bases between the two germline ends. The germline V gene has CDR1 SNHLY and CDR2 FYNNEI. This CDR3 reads CASSLGANVLTF. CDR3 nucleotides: TGTGCCAGCTCCCTTGGGGCCAACGTCCTGACTTTC. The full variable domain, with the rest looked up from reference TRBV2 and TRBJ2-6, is EPEVTQTPSHQVTQMGQEVILRCVPISNHLYFYWYRQILGQKVEFLVSFYNNEISEKSEIFDDQFSVERPDGSNFTLKIRSTKLEDSAMYFCASSLGANVLTFGAGSRLTVL.

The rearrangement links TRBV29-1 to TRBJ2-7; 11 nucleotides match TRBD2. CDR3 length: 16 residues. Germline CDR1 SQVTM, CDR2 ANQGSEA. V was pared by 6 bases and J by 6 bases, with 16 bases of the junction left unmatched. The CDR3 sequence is CSVLAGGALRPFEQYF. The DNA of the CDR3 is TGCAGCGTATTAGCGGGAGGGGCCCTCCGTCCCTTCGAGCAGTACTTC.

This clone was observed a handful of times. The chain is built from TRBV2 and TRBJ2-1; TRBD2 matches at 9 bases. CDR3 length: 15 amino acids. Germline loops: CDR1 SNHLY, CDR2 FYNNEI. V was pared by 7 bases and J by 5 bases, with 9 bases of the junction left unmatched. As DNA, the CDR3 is TGTGCCAGCAAAGGAGGCGGGGGGGCCCACAATGAGCAGTTCTTC. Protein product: CASKGGGGAHNEQFF.

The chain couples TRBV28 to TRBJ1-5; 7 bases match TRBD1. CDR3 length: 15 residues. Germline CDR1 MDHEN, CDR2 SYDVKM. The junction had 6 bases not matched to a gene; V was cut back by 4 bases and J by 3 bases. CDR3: CASSSLGQPNQPQHF. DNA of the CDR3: TGTGCCAGCAGTTCGCTGGGACAGCCCAATCAGCCCCAGCATTTT.

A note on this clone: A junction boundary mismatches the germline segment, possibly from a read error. CDR3 coding DNA: TGTGCCAGCAGCGTAGAAGGGGGCAAAGAGACCCAGTACTTC. Residues: CASSVEGGKETQYF. The rearrangement uses TRBV11-2 and TRBJ2-5; TRBD1 matches 7 bases. The V gene's germline CDR1 is SGHAT and CDR2 FQNNGV. CDR3 length: 14 residues. The full variable domain, completed using reference TRBV11-2 and TRBJ2-5, is EAGVAQSPRYKIIEKRQSVAFWCNPISGHATLYWYQQILGQGPKLLIQFQNNGVVDDSQLPKDRFSAERLKGVDSTLKIQPAKLEDSAVYLCASSVEGGKETQYFGPGTRLLVL.

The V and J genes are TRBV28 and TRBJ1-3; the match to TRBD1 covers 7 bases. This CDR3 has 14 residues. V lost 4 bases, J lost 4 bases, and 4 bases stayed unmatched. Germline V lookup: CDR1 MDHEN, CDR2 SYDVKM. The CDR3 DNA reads TGTGCCAGCAGTTCTGCGGGACAGGGAAACACCATATATTTT. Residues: CASSSAGQGNTIYF. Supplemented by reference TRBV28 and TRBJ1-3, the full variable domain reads DVKVTQSSRYLVKRTGEKVFLECVQDMDHENMFWYRQDPGLGLRLIYFSYDVKMKEKGDIPEGYSVSREKKERFSLILESASTNQTSMYLCASSSAGQGNTIYFGEGSWLTVV.

The CDR3 loop is CATNEGLGEQYF. The CDR3 nucleotides are TGTGCCACCAACGAGGGATTGGGGGAGCAGTACTTC. The chain uses TRBV6-1 and TRBJ2-7; possibly TRBD2 for D (5 bases). Germline loops: CDR1 MNHNS, CDR2 SASEGT. The CDR3 spans 12 residues. V was trimmed by 10 bases and J by 7 bases, leaving 17 bases between them.

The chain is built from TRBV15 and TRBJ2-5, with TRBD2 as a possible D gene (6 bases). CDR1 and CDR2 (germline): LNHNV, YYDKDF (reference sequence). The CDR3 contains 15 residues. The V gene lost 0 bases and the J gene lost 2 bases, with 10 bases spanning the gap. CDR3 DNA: TGTGCCACCAGCAGAGATCTACGGGAGCAAGAGACCCAGTACTTC. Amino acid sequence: CATSRDLREQETQYF.

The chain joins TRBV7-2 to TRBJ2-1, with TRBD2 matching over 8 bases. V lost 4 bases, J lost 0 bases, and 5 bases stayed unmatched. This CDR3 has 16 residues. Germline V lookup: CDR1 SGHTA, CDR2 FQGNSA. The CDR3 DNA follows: TGTGCCAGCAGCTCTCTAGCGGGCCCCTCCTACAATGAGCAGTTCTTC. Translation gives CASSSLAGPSYNEQFF.

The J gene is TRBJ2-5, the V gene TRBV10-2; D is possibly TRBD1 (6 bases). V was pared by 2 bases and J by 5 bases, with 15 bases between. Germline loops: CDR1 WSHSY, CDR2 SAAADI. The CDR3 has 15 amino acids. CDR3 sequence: CASSETGTRRETQYF. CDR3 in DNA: TGCGCCAGCAGTGAGACCGGGACAAGACGGGAGACCCAGTACTTC.

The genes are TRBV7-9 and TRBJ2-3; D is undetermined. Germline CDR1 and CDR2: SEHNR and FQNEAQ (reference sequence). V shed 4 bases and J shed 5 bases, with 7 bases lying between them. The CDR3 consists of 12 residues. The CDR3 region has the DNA TGTGCCAGCAGCTCCCCCGGAGATACGCAGTATTTT. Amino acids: CASSSPGDTQYF.

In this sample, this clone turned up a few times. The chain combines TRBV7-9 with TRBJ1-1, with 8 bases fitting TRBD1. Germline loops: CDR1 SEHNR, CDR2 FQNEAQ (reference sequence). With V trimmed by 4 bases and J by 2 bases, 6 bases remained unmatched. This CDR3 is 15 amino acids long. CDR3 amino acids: CASSSGDRRNTEAFF. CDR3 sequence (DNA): TGTGCCAGCAGCTCGGGGGACAGGCGCAACACTGAAGCTTTCTTT.

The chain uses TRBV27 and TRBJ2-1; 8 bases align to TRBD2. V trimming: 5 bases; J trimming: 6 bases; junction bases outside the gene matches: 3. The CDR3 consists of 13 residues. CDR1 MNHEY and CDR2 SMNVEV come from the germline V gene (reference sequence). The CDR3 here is CASSPSGPNEQFF. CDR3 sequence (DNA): TGTGCCAGCAGTCCTAGCGGGCCCAATGAGCAGTTCTTC.

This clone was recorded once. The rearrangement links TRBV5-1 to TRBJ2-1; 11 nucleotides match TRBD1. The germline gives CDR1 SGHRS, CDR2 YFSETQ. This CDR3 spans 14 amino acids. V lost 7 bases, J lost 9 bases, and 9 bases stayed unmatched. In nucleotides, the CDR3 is TGCGCCAGCTCCTCCGGGACAGGGGGGGGTGAGCAGTTCTTC. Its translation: CASSSGTGGGEQFF.

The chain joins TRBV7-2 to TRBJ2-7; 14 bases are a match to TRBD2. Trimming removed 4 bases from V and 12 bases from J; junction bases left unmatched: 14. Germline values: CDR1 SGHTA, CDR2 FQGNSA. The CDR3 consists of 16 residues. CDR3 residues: CASSSGGLAGVSRAYF. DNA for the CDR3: TGTGCCAGCAGCTCGGGGGGACTAGCGGGAGTTAGTCGGGCGTACTTC.